This TCR beta chain was documented in a study of T cell responses to AZD1222 COVID-19 vaccine listed by TCRdb under 2021. For the study in its entirety: Because spike-specific TCR depth and breadth did not differ between the two schedules, AZD1222 recipients who got a second dose at roughly 4 weeks were pooled with those who got a second dose at roughly 12 weeks. TCR sequencing was performed for fewer than 250 trial participants, of whom about 200 were given two doses of AZD1222 and around 25 were given two doses of MenACWY control vaccine. Trial participants were enrolled by age into 18-55, 56-69 and 70-plus year subgroups, with roughly 160, 29 and 62 TCR-sequenced participants respectively.

Overall study results and their limits: Vaccine-associated CD4 TCRs spanned the whole spike protein, with dominant responses in regions 160-218 and 743-854. Because no day 14 peak-response samples were available, the repertoires could be characterized only after the peak T cell response. Most participants were white British and females outnumbered males, and the authors suggested that clonal diversity may have been underestimated. The 56-69-year group was small, and its depth increase did not reach significance, likely because of low power. Conclusions about previously exposed vaccinees were limited because only six AZD1222 recipients were SARS-CoV-2 seropositive at baseline. Reportedly, almost half of the unique spike-specific TCRs recognized epitopes lying outside the regions that are mutated in the B.1.351 and B.1.1.7 variants. A significant rise in spike-specific TCR breadth and depth was observed after two AZD1222 doses relative to day 0 and relative to MenACWY recipients.

Remarks on this clone: Its antigen remains undetermined. Base qualities are not at hand, and no much larger clone is one base apart.

The sample's time point label, in plain terms: baseline before first vaccination. Samples from vaccinated people were obtained from the UK trials COV001 and COV002, which included a single-blind randomized controlled phase 2/3 trial of AZD1222 (ChAdOx1 nCoV-19) in healthy adults. Trial participant PBMC samples were collected at day 0 and day 28 after the second dose for TCRbeta chain sequencing. The CDR3 regions of human TCRbeta chains were analyzed by immunosequencing. As for the authors' bioinformatics: TCRs in the repertoires were matched against a reference library of SARS-CoV-2-specific TCRs that had been generated with the MIRA antigen-specificity platform. Breadth was defined as the fraction of unique TCRs that were SARS-CoV-2-associated. Depth was defined as the fraction of total T cells that were SARS-CoV-2-associated. Using the MIRA data, each spike-specific TCR was assigned both to the spike region to which the TCR was reactive and to a CD4 or CD8 class. Log10-transformed breadth and depth values were compared by one-way ANOVA with Sidak's multiple comparisons tests. TCRdb obtained this table from immuneACCESS and retained in-frame rearrangements with V and J assigned. These tables miss some clones; where compared with another copy, unresolved V genes account for less than half of the shortfall, and the remainder is unexplained. V and J calls plus clone size are reproduced from that table; the DNA served to infer D and trimming. This sample is represented by roughly 140,000 clones; approximately 90% of them were singletons. The biggest ten clones account for 4% to 6% of the sample.

From cysteine to phenylalanine, the CDR3 is 14 amino acids long. Only the CDR3 DNA stays, 42 bases, in frame from base 1. The germline V gene gives CDR1 as KGHSH and CDR2 as LQKENI. V trim: 2 bases; J trim: 4 bases; unmatched bases: 4. The material was peripheral blood, obtained on day 0 of AZD1222 vaccination. This TCR was sampled from an adult in good health. In this chain, TRBV18 is recombined with TRBJ2-7, with TRBD2 matching 8 junction bases. The bases are TGTGCCAGCTCACCAAGCCCTAGCGGGTACGAGCAGTACTTC. Its protein product is CASSPSPSGYEQYF.